Shown below are 8 T cell receptor beta chains from a single sample sequenced in a study of blood T cell repertoires in COVID-19. The method was immunoSEQ multiplex PCR; TCRdb's version includes in-frame clones alone and lacks a portion of them. The table lists about 150,000 clones, roughly four fifths of them singletons. The sample consisted of peripheral blood. All receptors derive from a woman aged 60-75 years with COVID-19, enrolled during active disease.

This rearrangement joins TRBV7-9 to TRBJ2-1; 13 nucleotides agree with TRBD2. Trimming cost V 2 bases and J 6 bases; bases outside gene matches: 1. The CDR3 extends over 15 amino acids. CDR1 SEHNR and CDR2 FQNEAQ come from the germline V gene (reference sequence). CDR3 nucleotide sequence: TGTGCCAGCAGCTTAAGGACTAGCGGGAGCAATGAGCAGTTCTTC. Amino acids: CASSLRTSGSNEQFF.

V usage is TRBV19 and J usage is TRBJ2-1; 11 nucleotides agree with TRBD2. Germline V gene sequence: CDR1 LNHDA, CDR2 SQIVND (reference sequence). V trimming: 4 bases; J trimming: 0 bases; junction bases outside the gene matches: 2. The CDR3 loop spans 16 amino acids. Here the CDR3 reads CASSRLAGLSYNEQFF. The CDR3 DNA sequence: TGTGCCAGTAGTAGACTAGCGGGGCTCTCCTACAATGAGCAGTTCTTC.

The CDR3 reads CATKEGDTEAFF. The CDR3, as DNA: TGTGCCACCAAGGAAGGAGACACTGAAGCTTTCTTT. V and J are TRBV25-1 and TRBJ1-1; D remains unclear. Per the germline V gene, CDR1 is MGHDK and CDR2 is SYGVNS. The CDR3 length is 12 residues. The V end lost 10 bases, the J end lost 3 bases, and 12 bases lay between the germline ends.

This clone was observed a single time. The chain carries TRBV7-9 and TRBJ2-7; 7 nucleotides agree with TRBD1. Trimming cost V 2 bases and J 5 bases; bases outside gene matches: 9. In germline, CDR1 is SEHNR, CDR2 FQNEAQ (reference sequence). The CDR3 length is 15 residues. CDR3: CASSLPGTARNEQYF. The CDR3 nucleotides read TGTGCCAGCAGCTTACCAGGGACAGCTCGCAACGAGCAGTACTTC.

This clone was seen more than once but under ten times. The chain has TRBV5-4 and TRBJ2-5; 7 positions agree with TRBD1. V trimming: 4 bases; J trimming: 2 bases; junction bases outside the gene matches: 5. CDR3 length: 14 residues. From germline, CDR1 is SGHNT and CDR2 YYREEE (reference sequence). CDR3 in DNA: TGTGCCAGCAGCCCGGGACAGACACAAGAGACCCAGTACTTC. Translating gives CASSPGQTQETQYF.

The chain links TRBV5-5 to TRBJ1-1, with a weak D call TRBD1 (5 bases). V shed 4 bases and J shed 7 bases, with 17 bases lying between them. Germline V CDR1 and CDR2: SGHKS, YYEKEE (reference sequence). The CDR3 loop spans 14 amino acids. DNA of the CDR3: TGTGCCAGCAGCCAAGCCCGCGGAGGGGTTGAAGCTTTCTTT. Its protein is CASSQARGGVEAFF.

J is TRBJ2-1 and V is TRBV2; D is perhaps TRBD1 (5 bases). Germline V gene data show CDR1 as SNHLY and CDR2 as FYNNEI. With 11 bases removed from V and 6 bases from J, the gap between germline ends came to 11 bases. The CDR3 runs to 11 residues. CDR3 residues: CAPSRGNEQFF. CDR3 in DNA: TGTGCCCCATCTAGGGGCAATGAGCAGTTCTTC.

The genes are TRBV6-5 and TRBJ1-2; 9 bases match TRBD1. This CDR3 is built from 16 residues. CDR1 and CDR2 from the germline V gene are MNHEY and SVGAGI. The ends lost 4 bases at V and 4 bases at J; junction bases unmatched: 10. The CDR3 is CASSSPGQGPAYGYTF. The CDR3, as DNA: TGTGCCAGCAGTTCTCCGGGACAGGGACCGGCCTATGGCTACACCTTC.